Below, 20 T cell receptor beta chains from the same sample are listed, as sequenced in a study of blood T cells in healthy people across ages. Combining a sample-barcoded 5' primer with a J-beta primer mix, a second PCR ran for about 6 to 12 cycles. Each CDR3 protein is one row after TCRdb ran MiXCR on the 5' RACE reads. This table holds about 640,000 distinct CDR3 sequences, around 54% found once. Sequencing was carried out using blood. The receptors here all came from a man aged 55 to 70 in good health.

The V and J genes are TRBV7-9 and TRBJ2-7; a possible D gene is TRBD1 (5 bases). Deletions cut 4 bases from V and 7 bases from J, with 17 bases between. Per the germline V gene, CDR1 is SEHNR and CDR2 is FQNEAQ (reference sequence). The CDR3 extends over 14 amino acids. For the CDR3, the DNA is TGTGCCAGCAGCTCCGACAGCTTTTACAATGAGCAGTACTTC. Translating it yields CASSSDSFYNEQYF. The full variable domain, rest sourced from reference TRBV7-9 and TRBJ2-7, is DTGVSQNPRHKITKRGQNVTFRCDPISEHNRLYWYRQTLGQGPEFLTYFQNEAQLEKSRLLSDRFSAERPKGSFSTLEIQRTEQGDSAMYLCASSSDSFYNEQYFGPGTRLTVT.

The V gene is TRBV29-1, the J gene TRBJ2-5, with TRBD2 matching 10 bases. The V segment lost 7 bases and the J segment 5 bases; nucleotides outside the gene matches: 10. The CDR3 has 14 amino acids. The germline CDR1 and CDR2 sequences are SQVTM and ANQGSEA. This chain's CDR3 is CSASVGLAHETQYF. CDR3 bases: TGCAGCGCCTCCGTGGGACTAGCGCATGAGACCCAGTACTTC.

The rearrangement joins TRBV3-1 to TRBJ1-2; no clear D. The CDR3 consists of 13 residues. Trimming stripped 0 bases from V and 7 bases from J, with 9 bases between. The germline V gene encodes CDR1 LGHDT and CDR2 YNNKEL (reference sequence). The CDR3 is CASSQDGGSGYTF. Here the CDR3 DNA reads TGTGCCAGCAGCCAAGATGGAGGATCTGGCTACACCTTC.

The V and J genes are TRBV12-3 or TRBV12-4 and TRBJ2-1; 12 bases are a match to TRBD2. The CDR3 has 18 residues. V lost 1 base to trimming and J lost 7 bases; unmatched junction nucleotides: 11. The CDR3 sequence is CASSLEEGLAGSWNEQFF. The CDR3 bases are TGTGCCAGCAGTTTAGAGGAAGGACTAGCGGGGTCATGGAATGAGCAGTTCTTC.

V and J are TRBV3-1 and TRBJ2-5; D is unclear. The V and J ends lost 0 bases and 5 bases respectively, with 19 bases between them. Germline V gives CDR1 LGHDT, CDR2 YNNKEL (reference sequence). This CDR3 is built from 17 residues. The CDR3 nucleotides read TGTGCCAGCAGCCAAGAAACTATACTCCGACCGAGGGAGACCCAGTACTTC. As protein: CASSQETILRPRETQYF.

This clonotype has at least ten counts. The gene calls are TRBV6-2 or TRBV6-3 and TRBJ1-1; D is undetermined. Trimming pared 7 bases from V and 4 bases from J, leaving 7 bases between. Germline V lookup: CDR1 MNHEY, CDR2 SVGEGT. CDR3 length: 11 residues. CDR3 bases: TGTGCCAGCACCCAAGGCACTGAAGCTTTCTTT. As protein: CASTQGTEAFF.

This clonotype was recorded only once. The chain employs TRBV2 and TRBJ2-3, with D perhaps being TRBD1 or TRBD2 (6 bases each). The V gene lost 6 bases and the J gene lost 2 bases, with 15 bases spanning the gap. From germline, CDR1 is SNHLY and CDR2 FYNNEI. This CDR3 region has 15 residues. The CDR3: CASRVGGYPTDTQYF. The CDR3 DNA reads as TGTGCCAGCAGGGTCGGGGGCTACCCCACAGATACGCAGTATTTT.

CDR3 region: CSADRTGQGAREQYF. Written as DNA, the CDR3 is TGCAGTGCTGACAGAACGGGACAGGGGGCTAGGGAGCAGTACTTC. This chain joins TRBV20-1 and TRBJ2-4; TRBD1 matches 12 bases. The CDR3 loop spans 15 amino acids. CDR1 DFQATT and CDR2 SNEGSKA come from the germline V gene (reference sequence). V lost 5 bases and J lost 13; bases outside the gene matches: 15.

The chain links TRBV10-3 to TRBJ2-7; 8 bases are shared with TRBD1. Germline-derived CDR1 and CDR2 are ENHRY and SYGVKD. This CDR3 has 14 amino acids. V dropped 6 bases and J dropped 6; count of bases not matched to a gene: 10. CDR3 DNA: TGTGCCATCAGAGGGACAGGCGACCTCGTCGAGCAGTACTTC. Amino acids: CAIRGTGDLVEQYF.

This chain connects TRBV6-4 to TRBJ2-5; the D gene is possibly TRBD2 (7 bases). Germline CDR1 and CDR2: MRHNA and SNTAGT. V was clipped by 3 bases and J by 11 bases, with 22 bases between them. The CDR3 is made up of 15 amino acids. The CDR3 DNA reads TGTGCCAGCAGTGAGGACTACGGGGGGCGCAATGAGCAGTACTTC. It translates to CASSEDYGGRNEQYF.

This clonotype has only a few counts. The J gene is TRBJ1-2, the V gene TRBV12-3 or TRBV12-4; 9 nucleotides agree with TRBD1. After removal of 5 bases from V and 6 bases from J, the junction contained 10 bases not matched to a gene. The CDR3 runs 15 residues. CDR3 DNA sequence: TGTGCCAGCAGTCCAGGACAGGGGAGTTGGGATGGCTACACCTTC. Translated: CASSPGQGSWDGYTF.

The rearrangement joins TRBV20-1 to TRBJ1-1, with 7 bases lining up with TRBD1. The germline gives CDR1 DFQATT, CDR2 SNEGSKA (reference sequence). V lost 5 bases, J lost 3 bases, and 12 bases stayed unmatched. The CDR3 consists of 15 residues. In DNA form, the CDR3 reads TGCAGTGCTTTCTCCCTGACAGGGCGATACACTGAAGCTTTCTTT. The encoded protein is CSAFSLTGRYTEAFF.

This clonotype was recorded at least ten times. This chain uses TRBV5-1 with TRBJ2-5; a possible D gene is TRBD2 (6 bases). From germline, CDR1 is SGHRS and CDR2 YFSETQ. Trimming shortened V by 3 bases and J by 2 bases, and 11 bases separated the two germline ends. The CDR3 loop spans 14 amino acids. CDR3 residues: CASSSGDVQETQYF. In DNA, the CDR3 is TGCGCCAGCAGCTCGGGGGACGTTCAAGAGACCCAGTACTTC.

The genes are TRBV18 and TRBJ2-4; TRBD2 matches at 9 bases. The J call may not be correct, given that the DNA end is closer to TRBJ2-5. The CDR3 has 16 amino acids. Per the germline V gene, CDR1 is KGHSH and CDR2 is LQKENI. Written as DNA, the CDR3 is TGTGCCAGCTCACTCGCGGTAGCGGGGGCCCAAGAGACCCAGTACTTC. Translated: CASSLAVAGAQETQYF.

CDR3 sequence reads: CSAPHGGVNNEQFF. The CDR3 region has the DNA TGCAGTGCCCCACACGGGGGAGTAAACAATGAGCAGTTCTTC. The chain employs TRBV20-1 and TRBJ2-1, with a weak D call TRBD2 (6 bases). Trimming removed 6 bases from V and 5 bases from J, with 17 bases in between. The CDR3 is 14 amino acids. Germline loops: CDR1 DFQATT, CDR2 SNEGSKA (reference sequence).

The rearrangement uses TRBV6-4 and TRBJ2-7; D possibly uses TRBD1 or TRBD2 (5 bases each). This CDR3 has 14 residues. Deletions cut 7 bases from V and 3 bases from J, with 16 bases between. The germline V gene encodes CDR1 MRHNA and CDR2 SNTAGT. This CDR3 reads CASTRSRDRYEQYF. As DNA, the CDR3 is TGTGCCAGCACCAGATCCAGGGACCGCTACGAGCAGTACTTC.

This clonotype has more than one count but fewer than ten. CDR3 coding DNA: TGTGCCAGCAGCCCGGCACAGAGCTCTGGGGCCAACGTCCTGACTTTC. This sequence encodes CASSPAQSSGANVLTF. The gene calls are TRBV28 and TRBJ2-6; unclear D gene. The germline V and J ends were trimmed by 6 bases and 0 bases, with 12 bases remaining between them. Germline lookup yields CDR1 MDHEN and CDR2 SYDVKM. This CDR3 is built from 16 residues.

This clonotype has at least ten counts. V usage is TRBV29-1 and J usage is TRBJ2-5; the D gene is possibly TRBD1 (7 bases). Germline loops: CDR1 SQVTM, CDR2 ANQGSEA. V lost 3 bases and J lost 5, with 10 bases in between. There are 12 residues in the CDR3. The CDR3 nucleotides read TGCAGCGTTGACAGGGGGGTGGAGACCCAGTACTTC. It yields the protein CSVDRGVETQYF.

The chain uses TRBV7-2 and TRBJ2-1, with D perhaps matching TRBD2 (6 bases). Trimming took 8 bases from V and 8 from J, leaving 16 bases between them. This CDR3 spans 13 amino acids. The germline gives CDR1 SGHTA, CDR2 FQGNSA. CDR3: CASAETRTHEQFF. The CDR3 DNA reads as TGTGCCAGCGCCGAGACTAGGACCCATGAGCAGTTCTTC.

V usage is TRBV5-1 and J usage is TRBJ2-2, with D possibly matching TRBD1 (5 bases). V shed 1 base and J shed 9 bases, with 13 bases lying between them. The CDR3 length is 14 residues. CDR1 and CDR2 (germline): SGHRS, YFSETQ. CDR3 in DNA: TGCGCCAGCAGCTTGATAGGGGATAGTCGGGAGCTGTTTTTT. Protein: CASSLIGDSRELFF.